This T cell receptor beta chain was sequenced for a study of T cells in Graves' hyperthyroidism and ophthalmopathy. The CDR3 spans 15 residues. Germline V CDR1 and CDR2: MDHEN, SYDVKM. With 5 bases removed from V and 7 bases from J, the gap between germline ends came to 15 bases. This clonotype was counted ten times or more. Researchers amplified the TCR beta CDR3 regions from RNA transcripts. First-round RT-PCR with HTBI primers amplified the TCR CDR3 region. TCRdb called the multiplex PCR reads again in MiXCR, with one record for every CDR3 protein. The sample shows under 350,000 distinct CDR3 sequences, under 30% of them seen only once.

This chain connects TRBV28 to TRBJ1-6, with D possibly TRBD1 on 6 matching bases. The TCR sequence derives from a man aged 35 to 55 with Graves' hyperthyroidism that later progressed to Graves' ophthalmopathy. Input material: blood. The CDR3 reads CASSRRRDTNSPLHF. CDR3 sequence (DNA): TGTGCCAGCAGTCGTCGAAGGGACACCAATTCACCCCTCCACTTT. The variable domain in full, with the rest retrieved from reference TRBV28 and TRBJ1-6, is DVKVTQSSRYLVKRTGEKVFLECVQDMDHENMFWYRQDPGLGLRLIYFSYDVKMKEKGDIPEGYSVSREKKERFSLILESASTNQTSMYLCASSRRRDTNSPLHFGNGTRLTVT.